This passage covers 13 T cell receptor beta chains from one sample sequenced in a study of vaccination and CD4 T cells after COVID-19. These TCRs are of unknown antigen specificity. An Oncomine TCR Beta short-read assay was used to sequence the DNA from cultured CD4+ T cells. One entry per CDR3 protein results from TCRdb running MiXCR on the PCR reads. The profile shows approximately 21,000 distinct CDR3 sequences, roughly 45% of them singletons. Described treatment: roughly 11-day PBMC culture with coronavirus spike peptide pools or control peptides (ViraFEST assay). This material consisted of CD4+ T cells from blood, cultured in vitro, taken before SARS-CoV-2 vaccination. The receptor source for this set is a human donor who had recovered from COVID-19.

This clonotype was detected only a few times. The DNA of the CDR3 is TGTGCCAGCAGCTTAGTACCCGACAGTCAGCCCCAGCATTTT. Residues: CASSLVPDSQPQHF. This chain connects TRBV7-2 to TRBJ1-5; a possible D gene is TRBD1 (5 bases). The CDR3 runs to 14 residues. Germline loops: CDR1 SGHTA, CDR2 FQGNSA. Deletions cut 1 base from V and 6 bases from J, with 10 bases between.

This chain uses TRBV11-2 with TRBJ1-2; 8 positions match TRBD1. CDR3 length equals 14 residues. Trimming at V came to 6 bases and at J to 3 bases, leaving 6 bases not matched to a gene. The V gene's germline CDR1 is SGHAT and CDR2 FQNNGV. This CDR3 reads CASRSDRGDYGYTF. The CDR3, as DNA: TGTGCCAGCAGATCCGACAGGGGAGACTATGGCTACACCTTC.

The CDR3 sequence: CASSGGGASYTEAFF. The CDR3, as DNA: TGCGCCAGCAGCGGCGGGGGAGCATCTTACACTGAAGCTTTCTTT. The chain couples TRBV5-1 to TRBJ1-1; possible D gene TRBD1, 5 bases. This CDR3 contains 15 residues. Trimming pared 4 bases from V and 3 bases from J, leaving 16 bases between. Germline-derived CDR1 and CDR2 are SGHRS and YFSETQ.

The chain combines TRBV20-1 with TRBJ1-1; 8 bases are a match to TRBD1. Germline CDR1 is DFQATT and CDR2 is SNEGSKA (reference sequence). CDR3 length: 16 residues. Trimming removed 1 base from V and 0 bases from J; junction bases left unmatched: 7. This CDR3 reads CSARVAGGNLNTEAFF. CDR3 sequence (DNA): TGCAGTGCTAGAGTGGCAGGGGGCAACCTGAACACTGAAGCTTTCTTT.

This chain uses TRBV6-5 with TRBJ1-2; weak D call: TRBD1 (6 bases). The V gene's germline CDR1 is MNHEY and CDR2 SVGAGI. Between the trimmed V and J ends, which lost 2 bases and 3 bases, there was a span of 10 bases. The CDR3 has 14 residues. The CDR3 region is CASSYAEGDYGYTF. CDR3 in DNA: TGTGCCAGCAGTTACGCCGAGGGGGACTATGGCTACACCTTC.

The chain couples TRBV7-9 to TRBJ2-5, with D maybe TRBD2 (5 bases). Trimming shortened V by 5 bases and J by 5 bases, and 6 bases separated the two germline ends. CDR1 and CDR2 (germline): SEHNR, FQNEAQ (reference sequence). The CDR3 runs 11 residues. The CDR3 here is CASSPGETQYF. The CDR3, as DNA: TGTGCCAGCAGCCCGGGGGAGACCCAGTACTTC.

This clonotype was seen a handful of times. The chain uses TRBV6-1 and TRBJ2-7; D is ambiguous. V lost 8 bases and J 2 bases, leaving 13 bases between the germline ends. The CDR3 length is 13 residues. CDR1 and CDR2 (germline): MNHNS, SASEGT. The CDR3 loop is CASSLGRTYEQYF. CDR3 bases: TGTGCCAGCTCACTTGGGCGGACCTACGAGCAGTACTTC.

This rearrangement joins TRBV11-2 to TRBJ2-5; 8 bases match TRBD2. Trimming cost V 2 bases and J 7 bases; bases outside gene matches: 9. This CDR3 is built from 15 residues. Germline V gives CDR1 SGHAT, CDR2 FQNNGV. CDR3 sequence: CASSLILADGGTQYF. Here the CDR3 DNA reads TGTGCCAGCAGCTTAATACTAGCGGACGGGGGGACCCAGTACTTC.

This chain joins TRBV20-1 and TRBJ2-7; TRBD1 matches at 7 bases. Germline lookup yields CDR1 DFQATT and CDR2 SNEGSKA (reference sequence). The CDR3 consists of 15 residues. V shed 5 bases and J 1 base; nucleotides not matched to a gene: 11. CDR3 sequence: CSAGVDRRISYEQYF. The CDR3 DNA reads TGCAGTGCTGGAGTGGACAGGCGTATATCCTACGAGCAGTACTTC.

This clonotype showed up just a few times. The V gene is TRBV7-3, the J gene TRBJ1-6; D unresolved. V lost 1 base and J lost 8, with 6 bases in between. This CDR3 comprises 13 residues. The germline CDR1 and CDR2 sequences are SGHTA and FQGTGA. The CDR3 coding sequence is TGTGCCAGCAGCTTAAATAGTGATTCACCCCTCCACTTT. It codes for CASSLNSDSPLHF.

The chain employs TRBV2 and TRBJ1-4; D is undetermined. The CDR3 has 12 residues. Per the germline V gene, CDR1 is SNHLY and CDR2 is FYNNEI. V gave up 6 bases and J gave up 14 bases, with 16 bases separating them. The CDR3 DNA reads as TGTGCCAGCAGCCCGATAGCAGGCGCTCTGTTTTTT. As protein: CASSPIAGALFF.

CDR3 sequence reads: CASSLDAGLPYGYTF. The CDR3 DNA reads as TGTGCCAGCAGCTTAGACGCGGGCCTACCCTATGGCTACACCTTC. V gene TRBV7-2 combines with J gene TRBJ1-2; unclear D gene. Germline loops: CDR1 SGHTA, CDR2 FQGNSA. V gave up 1 base and J gave up 4 bases, with 13 bases separating them. This CDR3 has 15 amino acids. The whole variable domain, filled in from reference TRBV7-2 and TRBJ1-2, reads GAGVSQSPSNKVTEKGKDVELRCDPISGHTALYWYRQSLGQGLEFLIYFQGNSAPDKSGLPSDRFSAERTGGSVSTLTIQRTQQEDSAVYLCASSLDAGLPYGYTFGSGTRLTVV.

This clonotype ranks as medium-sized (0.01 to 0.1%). CDR3 sequence reads: CASSLGGPGTEAFF. CDR3 sequence (DNA): TGTGCCAGCAGCTTAGGGGGGCCGGGGACTGAAGCTTTCTTT. The V call is TRBV7-9, the J call TRBJ1-1; D may be TRBD1 (6 bases). The CDR3 has 14 amino acids. Trimming took off 1 base at V and 5 bases at J, with 11 bases between the two ends. Germline CDR1 SEHNR, CDR2 FQNEAQ (reference sequence).